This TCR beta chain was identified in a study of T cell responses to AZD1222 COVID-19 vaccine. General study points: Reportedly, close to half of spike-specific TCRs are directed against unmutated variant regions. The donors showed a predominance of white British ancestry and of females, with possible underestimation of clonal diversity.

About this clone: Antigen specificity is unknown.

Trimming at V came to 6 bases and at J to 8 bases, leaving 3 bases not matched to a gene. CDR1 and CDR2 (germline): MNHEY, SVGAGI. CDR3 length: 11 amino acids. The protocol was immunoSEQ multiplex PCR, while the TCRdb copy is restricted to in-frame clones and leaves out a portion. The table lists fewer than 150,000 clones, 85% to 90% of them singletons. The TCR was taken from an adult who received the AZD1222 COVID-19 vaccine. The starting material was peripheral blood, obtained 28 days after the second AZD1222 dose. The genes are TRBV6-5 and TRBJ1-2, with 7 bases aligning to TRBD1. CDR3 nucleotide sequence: TGTGCCAGCAGGCGACAGGGCGGCTACACCTTC. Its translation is CASRRQGGYTF.